The 14 T cell receptor beta chains reported below all come from one sample, sequenced in a study of blood T cell repertoires in COVID-19. The assay was immunoSEQ multiplex PCR, and TCRdb's table has in-frame clones only and misses some. The data show over 200,000 clones, around 85% seen once. Sequenced sample: PBMCs or T cells enriched from blood (not recorded which). The receptors stem from a woman between 45 and 65 years old in a cohort exposed to, infected with or recovered from COVID-19 (not recorded which).

This chain uses TRBV2 with TRBJ1-2; TRBD1 aligns across 9 bases. The J segment lost 5 bases and the V segment lost 2 bases, leaving 9 bases of the junction unmatched. In germline, CDR1 is SNHLY, CDR2 FYNNEI. The CDR3 is 16 residues long. This chain's CDR3 is CASSETDRGHSYGYTF. CDR3 nucleotides: TGTGCCAGCAGTGAAACGGACAGGGGCCACTCGTATGGCTACACCTTC.

This chain joins TRBV15 and TRBJ1-2; no firm D call. This CDR3 contains 18 residues. Germline loops: CDR1 LNHNV, CDR2 YYDKDF (reference sequence). V gave up 4 bases and J gave up 1 base, with 22 bases separating them. CDR3 protein: CATSNSPSKLNFNYGYTF. The CDR3 DNA reads as TGTGCCACCAGCAACTCCCCAAGCAAGTTAAATTTTAACTATGGCTACACCTTC.

The gene calls are TRBV28 and TRBJ1-5, with a tentative D call TRBD1 (5 bases). CDR1 is MDHEN and CDR2 is SYDVKM in the germline V gene. V was trimmed by 2 bases and J by 5 bases, leaving 10 bases between them. The CDR3 spans 14 residues. The chain's CDR3 is CASSLRRVDQPQHF. CDR3 bases: TGTGCCAGCAGTTTACGCAGGGTTGATCAGCCCCAGCATTTT.

The chain employs TRBV4-2 and TRBJ2-7, with 8 bases that match TRBD1. The CDR3 is 14 amino acids. Trimming took 4 bases from V and 2 from J; bases not matched to a gene: 4. In germline, CDR1 is LGHNA, CDR2 YNFKEQ. The CDR3 sequence: CASSLGTGAYEQYF. The DNA of the CDR3 is TGTGCCAGCAGCCTCGGGACAGGAGCCTACGAGCAGTACTTC.

This clone was seen a few times. The rearrangement uses TRBV7-2 and TRBJ1-6; 12 positions agree with TRBD1. The ends lost 4 bases at V and 8 bases at J; junction bases unmatched: 9. This CDR3 is 17 amino acids long. From germline, CDR1 is SGHTA and CDR2 FQGNSA. CDR3 residues: CASSSQGTGGFHSPLHF. As DNA, the CDR3 is TGTGCCAGCAGCTCCCAAGGGACAGGGGGCTTTCATTCACCCCTCCACTTT. Looking up the rest from reference TRBV7-2 and TRBJ1-6 gives the full variable domain: GAGVSQSPSNKVTEKGKDVELRCDPISGHTALYWYRQSLGQGLEFLIYFQGNSAPDKSGLPSDRFSAERTGGSVSTLTIQRTQQEDSAVYLCASSSQGTGGFHSPLHFGNGTRLTVT.

This clone was detected a few times. The chain links TRBV4-3 to TRBJ2-2; 7 nucleotides align to TRBD1. Germline V gene lookup returns CDR1 LGHNA and CDR2 YSLEER. Germline trimming cut 1 base from V and 4 bases from J; bases unmatched to any gene: 9. There are 17 residues in the CDR3. In DNA form, the CDR3 reads TGCGCCAGCAGCCAAGCCCCAAGGACAGGTACCACCGGGGAGCTGTTTTTT. Translating gives CASSQAPRTGTTGELFF.

The rearrangement links TRBV6-1 to TRBJ1-6; D is uncertain. The germline V gene encodes CDR1 MNHNS and CDR2 SASEGT. The CDR3 runs to 16 residues. Trimming left V 0 bases short and J 2 bases short, with 8 bases between. For the CDR3, the DNA is TGTGCCAGCAGTGAAGCTTCTACTGCCTATAATTCACCCCTCCACTTT. This encodes CASSEASTAYNSPLHF.

V is TRBV6-5 and J is TRBJ2-5; D possibly corresponds to TRBD1 (5 bases). Between the trimmed V and J ends, which lost 5 bases and 7 bases, there was a span of 14 bases. Germline V CDR1 and CDR2: MNHEY, SVGAGI. The CDR3 is 13 residues long. The CDR3 DNA is TGTGCCAGCAGTCAACAGGACCCAGGGACCCAGTACTTC. Protein sequence: CASSQQDPGTQYF.

This clone has a handful of counts. The genes are TRBV9 and TRBJ2-7; weak D call: TRBD2 (5 bases). The CDR3 loop spans 15 amino acids. Between the trimmed V and J ends, which lost 4 bases and 0 bases, there was a span of 14 bases. Germline CDR1 and CDR2: SGDLS and YYNGEE. CDR3 nucleotides: TGTGCCAGCAGCCAGTCTCCACTAGGCTCCTACGAGCAGTACTTC. This gives the protein CASSQSPLGSYEQYF.

This chain links TRBV28 with TRBJ1-3; D remains ambiguous. The CDR3 consists of 16 residues. Germline CDR1 is MDHEN and CDR2 is SYDVKM. Trimming removed 4 bases from V and 0 bases from J, with 13 bases in between. As DNA, the CDR3 is TGTGCCAGCAGTTCAGTCACAAGTATCTCTGGAAACACCATATATTTT. Translation: CASSSVTSISGNTIYF.

The V gene is TRBV7-2, the J gene TRBJ1-3; no reliable D call. The CDR3 contains 11 residues. Deletions cut 4 bases from V and 8 bases from J, with 6 bases between. Germline-derived CDR1 and CDR2 are SGHTA and FQGNSA. CDR3 DNA sequence: TGTGCCAGCAGCTCCCTTGACACCATATATTTT. This encodes CASSSLDTIYF.

The chain recombines TRBV4-2 with TRBJ1-5, with D unclear. The CDR3 has 16 residues. Germline V lookup: CDR1 LGHNA, CDR2 YNFKEQ. Trimming left V 1 base short and J 1 base short, with 11 bases between. For the CDR3, the DNA is TGTGCCAGCAGCCAAGGGAGGGTTGAAAGCAATCAGCCCCAGCATTTT. It yields the protein CASSQGRVESNQPQHF.

This chain uses TRBV9 with TRBJ1-6; D gene ambiguous. This CDR3 is built from 16 residues. The germline V gene has CDR1 SGDLS and CDR2 YYNGEE. Trimming stripped 4 bases from V and 7 bases from J, with 18 bases between. CDR3 amino acids: CASSPRGGVTNSPLHF. The CDR3 DNA reads TGTGCCAGCAGCCCACGGGGTGGTGTAACGAATTCACCCCTCCACTTT. The variable domain in full, with the rest retrieved from reference TRBV9 and TRBJ1-6, is DSGVTQTPKHLITATGQRVTLRCSPRSGDLSVYWYQQSLDQGLQFLIQYYNGEERAKGNILERFSAQQFPDLHSELNLSSLELGDSALYFCASSPRGGVTNSPLHFGNGTRLTVT.

The chain couples TRBV7-9 to TRBJ1-1; D is perhaps TRBD1 (6 bases). This CDR3 spans 14 amino acids. The V end lost 4 bases, the J end lost 4 bases, and 13 bases lay between the germline ends. CDR1 and CDR2 from the germline V gene are SEHNR and FQNEAQ (reference sequence). The CDR3 nucleotides read TGTGCCAGCAGCTCACAGGGTGGAGGCACTGAAGCTTTCTTT. It is translated as CASSSQGGGTEAFF.